This is a list of T cell receptor beta chains from one sample in a study of shared clonotypes between healthy human individuals. Data came from immunoSEQ multiplex PCR; TCRdb stores just in-frame clones and leaves some out. This table holds millions of clones, roughly 93% found once. Sequencing input: naive CD4+ T cells from PBMCs. The receptors originated from a young man in good health. Some clones in this sample may be carry-over from other donors' samples. CDR3s include the opening cysteine and the closing phenylalanine or tryptophan. D genes are given only for firm matches. Clone size is stated in some rows and not others, as once, few, many or a class when expanded.

D gene: .
V gene: TRBV6-5
clone size: .
J gene: TRBJ2-5
CDR3 DNA: TGTGCCAGCAGTACCTTGAGGAGGGCGAAGACCCAGTACTTC
CDR3 protein: CASSTLRRAKTQYF

D gene: .
V gene: TRBV9
clone size: .
J gene: TRBJ2-2
CDR3 DNA: TGTGCCAGCAGCTTTAGGGGGGCAAACACCGGGGAGCTGTTTTTT
CDR3 protein: CASSFRGANTGELFF

D gene: .
V gene: TRBV7-3
clone size: .
J gene: TRBJ2-1
CDR3 DNA: TGTGCCAGCAGCCCTCAGCTCAGGAGGAGGGGGAATGAGCAGTTCTTC
CDR3 protein: CASSPQLRRRGNEQFF

D gene: .
V gene: TRBV28
clone size: .
J gene: TRBJ2-3
CDR3 DNA: TGTGCCAGCAGTTCTGGTAACACAGATACGCAGTATTTT
CDR3 protein: CASSSGNTDTQYF

D gene: .
V gene: TRBV19
clone size: .
J gene: TRBJ2-1
CDR3 DNA: TGTGCCAGTAGTCGGGTAGCTGGCAATGAGCAGTTCTTC
CDR3 protein: CASSRVAGNEQFF

D gene: TRBD1
V gene: TRBV7-2
clone size: .
J gene: TRBJ2-7
CDR3 DNA: TGTGCCAGCAGCTCCGCGCTCGGACAGGCCTTAGAGCAGTACTTC
CDR3 protein: CASSSALGQALEQYF

D gene: .
V gene: TRBV18
clone size: .
J gene: TRBJ1-2
CDR3 DNA: TGTGCCAGCTCCCAGGGACATGATTATGGCTACACCTTC
CDR3 protein: CASSQGHDYGYTF

D gene: .
V gene: TRBV2
clone size: .
J gene: TRBJ1-5
CDR3 DNA: TGTGCCAGCAGTGAACTTCTCAGGGATCAGCCCCAGCATTTT
CDR3 protein: CASSELLRDQPQHF

D gene: .
V gene: TRBV2
clone size: .
J gene: TRBJ2-3
CDR3 DNA: TGTGCCAGCAGTCCCGGGACACCGGCAGATACGCAGTATTTT
CDR3 protein: CASSPGTPADTQYF

D gene: TRBD1
V gene: TRBV11-2
clone size: .
J gene: TRBJ2-5
CDR3 DNA: TGTGCCAGCAGCCGGCGGACAGGCGACCAAGAGACCCAGTACTTC
CDR3 protein: CASSRRTGDQETQYF

D gene: .
V gene: TRBV28
clone size: .
J gene: TRBJ1-2
CDR3 DNA: TGTGCCAGCAGCCGACCTGACAGGATTAACTATGGCTACACCTTC
CDR3 protein: CASSRPDRINYGYTF

D gene: TRBD2
V gene: TRBV9
clone size: .
J gene: TRBJ2-5
CDR3 DNA: TGTGCCAGCAGCGCCGGACTAGCGGGAGCGGAAGAGACCCAGTACTTC
CDR3 protein: CASSAGLAGAEETQYF

D gene: .
V gene: TRBV6-5
clone size: .
J gene: TRBJ2-7
CDR3 DNA: TGTGCCAGCAGTTATCGGGGGGCGTCCGAGCAGTACTTC
CDR3 protein: CASSYRGASEQYF

D gene: .
V gene: TRBV19
clone size: .
J gene: TRBJ1-5
CDR3 DNA: TGTGCCAGTAGGGGATTGATCAATCAGCCCCAGCATTTT
CDR3 protein: CASRGLINQPQHF

D gene: TRBD2
V gene: TRBV4-3
clone size: .
J gene: TRBJ2-3
CDR3 DNA: TGCGCCAGCAGCCCCGGGACTAGCGGGGTGGCAGATACGCAGTATTTT
CDR3 protein: CASSPGTSGVADTQYF

D gene: TRBD1
V gene: TRBV18
clone size: .
J gene: TRBJ2-2
CDR3 DNA: TGTGCCAGCTCGCGACAGGGTATAGACACCGGGGAGCTGTTTTTT
CDR3 protein: CASSRQGIDTGELFF

D gene: .
V gene: TRBV7-2
clone size: .
J gene: TRBJ2-7
CDR3 DNA: TGTGCCAGCAGCTTAGTCACAGCCTCCTACGAGCAGTACTTC
CDR3 protein: CASSLVTASYEQYF

D gene: TRBD1
V gene: TRBV6-5
clone size: .
J gene: TRBJ1-4
CDR3 DNA: TGTGCCAGCAGTTACTCGGGGACAGGGGGCGATGAAAAACTGTTTTTT
CDR3 protein: CASSYSGTGGDEKLFF

D gene: TRBD1
V gene: TRBV7-8
clone size: .
J gene: TRBJ1-2
CDR3 DNA: TGTGCCAGCAGCTACGATCACACAGGGGGGTCCTACACCTTC
CDR3 protein: CASSYDHTGGSYTF

D gene: .
V gene: TRBV27
clone size: .
J gene: TRBJ2-7
CDR3 DNA: TGTGCCAGCAGTCCCGACCGTGGGGGCGAGCAGTACTTC
CDR3 protein: CASSPDRGGEQYF

D gene: TRBD1
V gene: TRBV7-2
clone size: .
J gene: TRBJ1-1
CDR3 DNA: TGTGCCAGCAGCTTCGACAGGGGGAGGTGGGCTGAAGCTTTCTTT
CDR3 protein: CASSFDRGRWAEAFF

D gene: .
V gene: TRBV28
clone size: .
J gene: TRBJ2-7
CDR3 DNA: TGTGCCAGCAGTTCAACCGGGACTCCCCAACGCGAGCAGTACTTC
CDR3 protein: CASSSTGTPQREQYF

D gene: TRBD2
V gene: TRBV4-3
clone size: .
J gene: TRBJ2-7
CDR3 DNA: TGCGCCAGCAGCCAAGGTGTTGGTGCGGGAGCGACGGCTGAGCAGTACTTC
CDR3 protein: CASSQGVGAGATAEQYF

D gene: TRBD1
V gene: TRBV7-3
clone size: .
J gene: TRBJ1-5
CDR3 DNA: TGTGCCAGCAGCCCGACAGGGCAAAATCAGCCCCAGCATTTT
CDR3 protein: CASSPTGQNQPQHF

D gene: TRBD1
V gene: TRBV2
clone size: .
J gene: TRBJ1-2
CDR3 DNA: TGTGCCAGCAGTGGGATTACGGGAGGGGGCGAGTCCAACTATGGCTACACCTTC
CDR3 protein: CASSGITGGGESNYGYTF

D gene: .
V gene: TRBV6-5
clone size: .
J gene: TRBJ1-1
CDR3 DNA: TGTGCCAGCAAAAGCACCCGGGGGGCATCAGCTCAAGCTTTCTTT
CDR3 protein: CASKSTRGASAQAFF

D gene: TRBD1
V gene: TRBV19
clone size: .
J gene: TRBJ1-3
CDR3 DNA: TGTGCCAGTAGTTCGCCGCTTGGGACAGGGACCCCTTGGTCTGGAAACACCATATATTTT
CDR3 protein: CASSSPLGTGTPWSGNTIYF

D gene: TRBD2
V gene: TRBV7-9
clone size: once
J gene: TRBJ2-3
CDR3 DNA: TGTGCCAGCAGTCCTAGCGGTTCCACAGATACGCAGTATTTT
CDR3 protein: CASSPSGSTDTQYF

D gene: .
V gene: TRBV7-2
clone size: .
J gene: TRBJ1-5
CDR3 DNA: TGTGCCAGCAGCTGGGACTTCACCAATCAGCCCCAGCATTTT
CDR3 protein: CASSWDFTNQPQHF

D gene: TRBD1
V gene: TRBV7-9
clone size: .
J gene: TRBJ2-7
CDR3 DNA: TGTGCCAGCACCCTGGACAGGGGGCATTACGAGCAGTACTTC
CDR3 protein: CASTLDRGHYEQYF

D gene: .
V gene: TRBV7-8
clone size: .
J gene: TRBJ2-3
CDR3 DNA: TGTGCCAGCAGCTCCTTCGTAGGAGATACGCAGTATTTT
CDR3 protein: CASSSFVGDTQYF

D gene: .
V gene: TRBV2
clone size: .
J gene: TRBJ1-6
CDR3 DNA: TGTGCCAGTGTTCCGGGGCCCTCACCCCTCCACTTT
CDR3 protein: CASVPGPSPLHF

D gene: TRBD2
V gene: TRBV7-2
clone size: .
J gene: TRBJ2-1
CDR3 DNA: TGTGCCAGCAGCTTCGGTGCGGGAGGGTCCTACAATGAGCAGTTCTTC
CDR3 protein: CASSFGAGGSYNEQFF

D gene: TRBD1
V gene: TRBV9
clone size: .
J gene: TRBJ2-2
CDR3 DNA: TGTGCCAGCAGCGTAGGCCCGACAGGGGAGGTCGGGGAGCTGTTTTTT
CDR3 protein: CASSVGPTGEVGELFF

D gene: TRBD2
V gene: TRBV11-2
clone size: once
J gene: TRBJ2-3
CDR3 DNA: TGTGCCAGCAGCATTCAAAGCGGGAGGGGCACAGATACGCAGTATTTT
CDR3 protein: CASSIQSGRGTDTQYF

D gene: TRBD1
V gene: TRBV2
clone size: .
J gene: TRBJ2-7
CDR3 DNA: TGTGCCAGCAGCGCGGCGATTTTGACAGGGGTCGAGCAGTACTTC
CDR3 protein: CASSAAILTGVEQYF

D gene: TRBD1
V gene: TRBV5-1
clone size: .
J gene: TRBJ2-5
CDR3 DNA: TGCGCCAGCAGCGGACAGACAGGGTCGGAGACCCAGTACTTC
CDR3 protein: CASSGQTGSETQYF

D gene: .
V gene: TRBV18
clone size: .
J gene: TRBJ2-1
CDR3 DNA: TGTGCCAGCTCACCACTTAGGGGTCCCAATGAGCAGTTCTTC
CDR3 protein: CASSPLRGPNEQFF

D gene: TRBD2
V gene: TRBV7-2
clone size: .
J gene: TRBJ2-7
CDR3 DNA: TGTGCCAGCAGCTTAGTCCCTAGCGGGAGGGACGCGGGCGAGCAGTACTTC
CDR3 protein: CASSLVPSGRDAGEQYF

D gene: TRBD2
V gene: TRBV15
clone size: .
J gene: TRBJ2-5
CDR3 DNA: TGTGCCACCAGCCTCGGACTAGCGGGAAGCCAAGAGACCCAGTACTTC
CDR3 protein: CATSLGLAGSQETQYF

D gene: .
V gene: TRBV5-1
clone size: .
J gene: TRBJ2-5
CDR3 DNA: TGCGCCAGCAGCTTGGCGGATTCTGGGGGGCTGGTAGAGACCCAGTACTTC
CDR3 protein: CASSLADSGGLVETQYF

D gene: .
V gene: TRBV6-1
clone size: .
J gene: TRBJ1-1
CDR3 DNA: TGTGCCAGCAGTGAAAGGTATGGAGCTGAAGCTTTCTTT
CDR3 protein: CASSERYGAEAFF

D gene: .
V gene: TRBV20-1
clone size: .
J gene: TRBJ2-7
CDR3 DNA: TGCAGTGCTAAGCAGGGGTACGAGCAGTACTTC
CDR3 protein: CSAKQGYEQYF

D gene: .
V gene: TRBV19
clone size: .
J gene: TRBJ2-1
CDR3 DNA: TGTGCCAGTAGTAAGATCGGTGGTCCCAACAATGAGCAGTTCTTC
CDR3 protein: CASSKIGGPNNEQFF

D gene: .
V gene: TRBV5-1
clone size: .
J gene: TRBJ2-5
CDR3 DNA: TGCGCCAGCAGCTTGACACAAAAAGTCGGAGGAGGAGAGACCCAGTACTTC
CDR3 protein: CASSLTQKVGGGETQYF

D gene: .
V gene: TRBV6-5
clone size: .
J gene: TRBJ1-5
CDR3 DNA: TGTGCCAGCAACCTCCGGGGAGGAGATCAGCCCCAGCATTTT
CDR3 protein: CASNLRGGDQPQHF

D gene: .
V gene: TRBV6-6
clone size: .
J gene: TRBJ2-3
CDR3 DNA: TGTGCCAGCAGTGGAAGCGGAGATACGCAGTATTTT
CDR3 protein: CASSGSGDTQYF

D gene: .
V gene: TRBV7-2
clone size: .
J gene: TRBJ1-1
CDR3 DNA: TGTGCCAGCAGCTTTGGACGTGACACTGAAGCTTTCTTT
CDR3 protein: CASSFGRDTEAFF

D gene: TRBD2
V gene: TRBV19
clone size: .
J gene: TRBJ2-1
CDR3 DNA: TGTGCCAGTAGTATTCCAGCGGGATCCTACAATGAGCAGTTCTTC
CDR3 protein: CASSIPAGSYNEQFF

D gene: TRBD2
V gene: TRBV23-1
clone size: .
J gene: TRBJ2-3
CDR3 DNA: TGCGCCAGCAGACGACTAGCTCCTCTCCTCACCTCTAGCACAGATACGCAGTATTTT
CDR3 protein: CASRRLAPLLTSSTDTQYF

D gene: .
V gene: TRBV25-1
clone size: once
J gene: TRBJ2-3
CDR3 DNA: TGTGCCAGCAGCCTTGGCAGGGTGTACGGAGATACGCAGTATTTT
CDR3 protein: CASSLGRVYGDTQYF

D gene: .
V gene: TRBV6-1
clone size: .
J gene: TRBJ2-3
CDR3 DNA: TGTGCCAGCAAACTAGATCCAAGGACGGATACGCAGTATTTT
CDR3 protein: CASKLDPRTDTQYF

D gene: .
V gene: TRBV28
clone size: once
J gene: TRBJ2-3
CDR3 DNA: TGTGCCAGCAGTCCACTCCCAGGCAGGGGCACAGATACGCAGTATTTT
CDR3 protein: CASSPLPGRGTDTQYF

D gene: TRBD1
V gene: TRBV25-1
clone size: .
J gene: TRBJ2-3
CDR3 DNA: TGTGCCAGCAGTGGATGGGACAGGGGGATCCTCACAGATACGCAGTATTTT
CDR3 protein: CASSGWDRGILTDTQYF

D gene: .
V gene: TRBV19
clone size: .
J gene: TRBJ2-5
CDR3 DNA: TGTGCCAGTCGCCTGAGGGTGGGCTTAGAGACCCAGTACTTC
CDR3 protein: CASRLRVGLETQYF